These T cell receptor beta chains were read from a single sample in a study of T cell changes during pregnancy in multiple sclerosis. The protocol was immunoSEQ multiplex PCR, while the TCRdb copy is restricted to in-frame clones and leaves out a portion. Of around 70,000 clones in the sample, about nine tenths were seen once. The sample was peripheral blood, taken in the second trimester of pregnancy. These receptors came from a female donor with multiple sclerosis, enrolled in a pregnancy study. Both conserved end residues are part of each CDR3. Fields, in order: J gene, V gene, D gene, clone size, CDR3 protein, CDR3 DNA. The D gene is left open where the match is weak. For some rows the clone size is stated as once, few or many, or as a class when expanded; others skip it.

TRBJ2-6	TRBV19	NA	NA	CASSNRASGANVLTF	TGTGCCAGTAGTAACAGGGCTTCTGGGGCCAACGTCCTGACTTTC
TRBJ2-5	TRBV29-1	TRBD1	once	CSVEGRGETQYF	TGCAGCGTTGAGGGCAGGGGGGAGACCCAGTACTTC
TRBJ1-2	TRBV5-4	NA	NA	CASSLIGRNYGYTF	TGTGCCAGCAGCTTGATTGGCAGAAACTATGGCTACACCTTC
TRBJ1-2	TRBV6-5	NA	NA	CASSYSTGNNYGYTF	TGTGCCAGCAGTTACTCGACGGGGAACAACTATGGCTACACCTTC
TRBJ1-6	TRBV10-3	NA	NA	CAISGTDNSPLHF	TGTGCCATCAGTGGGACAGACAATTCACCCCTCCACTTT
TRBJ2-1	TRBV19	TRBD1	NA	CASRRQGANEQFF	TGTGCCAGTAGAAGACAGGGGGCGAATGAGCAGTTCTTC
TRBJ1-2	TRBV6-1	NA	NA	CASSYSAYGYTF	TGTGCCAGTTCTTACAGTGCCTATGGCTACACCTTC
TRBJ1-6	TRBV14	TRBD1	few	CASSRSGTGNSPLHF	TGTGCCAGCAGCCGTTCCGGGACAGGGAATTCACCCCTCCACTTT
TRBJ2-7	TRBV11-2	NA	NA	CASSLSGYEQYF	TGTGCCAGCAGCTTAAGCGGGTACGAGCAGTACTTC
TRBJ2-6	TRBV11-2	TRBD1	NA	CASSSRGQGISGANVLTF	TGTGCCAGCAGCTCCAGGGGACAGGGAATCTCTGGGGCCAACGTCCTGACTTTC